This T cell receptor beta chain was documented in a study of blood T cell repertoires in COVID-19. Study background: COVID-19 samples, acute and convalescent, were from the United States, Italy and Spain. PBMCs, B-cell-depleted T cells, or T cells were the source of the cDNA or gDNA that made up the material.

Germline V CDR1 and CDR2: MDHEN, SYDVKM. The CDR3 spans 13 residues. Trimming pared 5 bases from V and 1 base from J, leaving 7 bases between. Donors in Cohort 3 who had recovered were those with two negative PCRs, healthcare professional clearance, or resolution of their symptoms. Methods used by the authors: Amplification of reference gene primers was used by the study to estimate nucleated cell counts. Sequencing was performed with immunoSEQ multiplex PCR; in TCRdb, only in-frame clones are kept and a portion is missing. The V and J calls and the clone size are those of that table, but D and trimming were determined from the DNA. Of about 380,000 clones in the sample, about 90% were seen once.

Sequencing used PBMCs or T cells enriched from blood (not recorded which). The TCR was taken from a man aged 25-45 years who had recovered from COVID-19. The chain uses TRBV28 and TRBJ2-3; D remains ambiguous. The CDR3 here is CASSLSGTDTQYF. The CDR3 coding sequence is TGTGCCAGCAGTCTCTCGGGCACAGATACGCAGTATTTT.